This T cell receptor (beta chain) is from a study of T cell responses to AZD1222 COVID-19 vaccine. With regard to this clone: Antigen: not known.

The ends were cut back, 0 bases at V and 0 bases at J, with 6 bases in the middle. Germline V gene data show CDR1 as GTSNPN and CDR2 as SVGIG (reference sequence). The CDR3 spans 14 residues. Study findings and constraints: Following two doses of AZD1222, Spike-specific TCR breadth and depth rose. Repertoires in all cases were sampled only once the peak T cell response had passed.

The table came from immunoSEQ multiplex PCR; TCRdb's copy has only in-frame clones and leaves some out. Seen here are approximately 210,000 clones, approximately 90% observed once, and the top ten hold 3% to 4%. The chain combines TRBV30 with TRBJ1-5; D not certain. The sequencing used peripheral blood, collected 28 days after the second AZD1222 dose. The sequence was obtained from an adult who received the AZD1222 COVID-19 vaccine. The CDR3 loop is CAWSVLHSNQPQHF. CDR3 nucleotide sequence: TGTGCCTGGAGTGTTCTCCATAGCAATCAGCCCCAGCATTTT.